This passage covers 28 T cell receptor beta chains from one sample sequenced in a study of blood T cell repertoires in COVID-19. Profiling relied on immunoSEQ multiplex PCR, and the TCRdb table lists in-frame clones only, not all of them. The table shows fewer than 150,000 clones, with 84% occurring only once. The specimen sequenced was peripheral blood. The origin of the receptors is a woman of 80 years or more in a cohort sampled during active or convalescent COVID-19.

This sequence joins TRBV7-2 and TRBJ2-3, with D uncertain. Germline V lookup: CDR1 SGHTA, CDR2 FQGNSA. The CDR3 totals 13 residues. V lost 1 base and J lost 2, with 4 bases in between. The CDR3 region is CASSLVYTDTQYF. CDR3 in DNA: TGTGCCAGCAGCTTAGTCTACACAGATACGCAGTATTTT.

J is TRBJ2-1 and V is TRBV28, with 8 bases aligning to TRBD2. Germline CDR1 and CDR2: MDHEN and SYDVKM. After removal of 3 bases from V and 7 bases from J, the junction contained 8 bases not matched to a gene. The CDR3 extends over 15 amino acids. CDR3 protein: CASSLWTGGPNEQFF. The CDR3 coding sequence is TGTGCCAGCAGTTTGTGGACGGGGGGGCCGAATGAGCAGTTCTTC.

The V gene is TRBV19, the J gene TRBJ1-2, with a tentative D call TRBD1 (5 bases). Germline V lookup: CDR1 LNHDA, CDR2 SQIVND (reference sequence). This CDR3 has 13 residues. V was shortened by 10 bases and J by 0 bases, with 12 bases between the two germline ends. In nucleotides, the CDR3 is TGTGCCACCGGGGGACGGTCTAACTATGGCTACACCTTC. As protein: CATGGRSNYGYTF.

The V gene is TRBV3-1 (or the pseudogene TRBV3-2), the J gene TRBJ2-3, with 9 bases aligning to TRBD2. The CDR3 runs 16 residues. Trimming removed 3 bases from V and 1 base from J; junction bases left unmatched: 5. Germline values: CDR1 LGHDT, CDR2 YNNKEL (reference sequence). Written as DNA, the CDR3 is TGTGCCAGCAGCCATTATAGCGGGGGACGCACAGATACGCAGTATTTT. Translated, it gives CASSHYSGGRTDTQYF.

V usage is TRBV28 and J usage is TRBJ1-2; weak D call: TRBD1 (6 bases). The CDR3 sequence is 15 residues long. V was clipped by 6 bases and J by 5 bases, with 19 bases between them. Germline V CDR1 and CDR2: MDHEN, SYDVKM. The CDR3, as DNA: TGTGCCAGCAGCCTAGGGGGAGGGGTTCTTTATGGCTACACCTTC. Encoded protein: CASSLGGGVLYGYTF.

This chain links TRBV5-5 with TRBJ2-1; 13 nucleotides align to TRBD2. In germline, CDR1 is SGHKS, CDR2 YYEKEE (reference sequence). The CDR3 extends over 16 amino acids. Trimming cost V 3 bases and J 7 bases; bases outside gene matches: 7. The CDR3 reads CASSSGLAGDPNEQFF. DNA of the CDR3: TGTGCCAGCAGCTCCGGACTAGCGGGGGACCCAAATGAGCAGTTCTTC. Complete variable domain (other parts from reference TRBV5-5 and TRBJ2-1): DAGVTQSPTHLIKTRGQQVTLRCSPISGHKSVSWYQQVLGQGPQFIFQYYEKEERGRGNFPDRFSARQFPNYSSELNVNALLLGDSALYLCASSSGLAGDPNEQFFGPGTRLTVL.

This chain joins TRBV7-2 and TRBJ1-2, with 8 bases matching TRBD1. Germline V gene sequence: CDR1 SGHTA, CDR2 FQGNSA. With V trimmed by 3 bases and J by 8 bases, 8 bases remained unmatched. The CDR3 covers 14 residues. For the CDR3, the DNA is TGTGCCAGCAGCTTTGCGACAGGGGCCCGCGGCTACACCTTC. This sequence encodes CASSFATGARGYTF.

The CDR3 nucleotides read TGTGCCAGCAAACAGGGTGGGAATCAGCCCCAGCATTTT. Translating gives CASKQGGNQPQHF. V is TRBV6-5 and J is TRBJ1-5; D perhaps matches TRBD1 (6 bases). The V gene lost 7 bases and the J gene lost 4 bases, with 11 bases spanning the gap. This CDR3 has 13 residues. Germline values: CDR1 MNHEY, CDR2 SVGAGI.

The V call is TRBV27, the J call TRBJ1-1; 7 bases map to TRBD1. The CDR3 has 14 amino acids. The germline V gene encodes CDR1 MNHEY and CDR2 SMNVEV (reference sequence). The V and J ends lost 6 bases and 1 base, in that order; junction bases with no gene match: 5. DNA for the CDR3: TGTGCCAGCAGACTACCAGGGGGGAACACTGAAGCTTTCTTT. Residues: CASRLPGGNTEAFF.

The chain carries TRBV5-1 and TRBJ2-5; D possibly corresponds to TRBD2 (6 bases). CDR1 SGHRS and CDR2 YFSETQ come from the germline V gene. Trimming took 4 bases from V and 6 from J, leaving 16 bases between them. The CDR3 has 14 amino acids. CDR3 DNA: TGCGCCAGCAGCATACAAGGGGAGGTTCAGACCCAGTACTTC. Encoded protein: CASSIQGEVQTQYF.

The gene calls are TRBV30 and TRBJ1-2; 7 bases agree with TRBD1. The CDR3 consists of 12 residues. Germline V gives CDR1 GTSNPN, CDR2 SVGIG (reference sequence). The ends lost 3 bases at V and 7 bases at J; junction bases unmatched: 5. Here the CDR3 DNA reads TGTGCCTGGAGCCAGACAGGGTCTGGCTACACCTTC. Its protein product is CAWSQTGSGYTF.

There are a few counts of this clone. The chain combines TRBV7-3 with TRBJ2-7; perhaps TRBD1 as D (5 bases). Germline CDR1 is SGHTA and CDR2 is FQGTGA. The V and J ends lost 9 bases and 7 bases respectively, with 13 bases between them. CDR3 size: 11 residues. The CDR3 spells CARGVGTEQYV. CDR3 coding DNA: TGTGCCAGAGGGGTTGGTACGGAGCAGTACGTC.

The chain is built from TRBV5-1 and TRBJ2-2, with TRBD1 as a possible D gene (5 bases). The CDR3 extends over 15 amino acids. Trimming cost V 5 bases and J 2 bases, with 13 bases left between them. Germline CDR1 SGHRS, CDR2 YFSETQ. In DNA, the CDR3 is TGCGCCAGCAGATCCTGGACAAGTAACACCGGGGAGCTGTTTTTT. Translation: CASRSWTSNTGELFF.

This chain joins TRBV4-2 and TRBJ2-2; 7 bases are a match to TRBD1. Germline V gene sequence: CDR1 LGHNA, CDR2 YNFKEQ. This CDR3 spans 16 amino acids. V shed 4 bases and J 5 bases; nucleotides not matched to a gene: 10. The CDR3 loop is CASSLQTGVRTGELFF. The CDR3 coding sequence is TGTGCCAGCAGCCTGCAAACAGGGGTCCGGACCGGGGAGCTGTTTTTT.

This clone was counted a single time. The chain links TRBV30 to TRBJ1-3; a weak D match, TRBD1 (5 bases). The V end was cut by 2 bases, the J end by 6 bases, with 20 bases between. Germline V gives CDR1 GTSNPN, CDR2 SVGIG (reference sequence). This CDR3 has 16 residues. In DNA form, the CDR3 reads TGTGCCTGGAGTCCACAGGATGGTCGACGCCTAAACACCATATATTTT. Translation gives CAWSPQDGRRLNTIYF.

This clone appeared a single time. The chain's CDR3 is CASSSSTKPPTQYF. CDR3 coding DNA: TGTGCCAGCAGCTCCTCCACTAAGCCCCCTACGCAGTATTTT. The gene calls are TRBV7-9 and TRBJ2-3; D unresolved. Deletions cut 4 bases from V and 8 bases from J, with 16 bases between. The CDR3 consists of 14 residues. Germline CDR1 is SEHNR and CDR2 is FQNEAQ (reference sequence).

The V call is TRBV21-1, the J call TRBJ2-7; the DNA was not used to check the table's D call, TRBD1. TRBV21-1 is described as a pseudogene. The CDR3 has 14 residues. The CDR3 sequence: CASTRDRGHYEQYF. The CDR3 DNA sequence: TGTGCCAGCACCCGGGACAGGGGGCACTACGAGCAGTACTTC.

J is TRBJ1-1 and V is TRBV4-2; no clear D gene. Germline CDR1 reads LGHNA; CDR2 reads YNFKEQ. The V end lost 0 bases, the J end lost 3 bases, and 11 bases lay between the germline ends. The CDR3 runs 15 residues. CDR3 sequence reads: CASSQEKFEDTEAFF. The CDR3 DNA is TGTGCCAGCAGCCAAGAGAAATTCGAGGACACTGAAGCTTTCTTT.

The chain recombines TRBV7-2 with TRBJ1-4, with D perhaps matching TRBD1 (5 bases). Trimming pared 4 bases from V and 5 bases from J, leaving 14 bases between. This CDR3 has 15 amino acids. CDR1 is SGHTA and CDR2 is FQGNSA in the germline V gene. CDR3 coding DNA: TGTGCCAGCAGCTCCACGGGACTCCCAAATGAAAAACTGTTTTTT. Translated, it gives CASSSTGLPNEKLFF. Using reference TRBV7-2 and TRBJ1-4 for the parts outside the CDR3, the full variable domain is GAGVSQSPSNKVTEKGKDVELRCDPISGHTALYWYRQSLGQGLEFLIYFQGNSAPDKSGLPSDRFSAERTGGSVSTLTIQRTQQEDSAVYLCASSSTGLPNEKLFFGSGTQLSVL.

This clone was picked up a small number of times. The CDR3 coding sequence is TGTGCCAGCACCCGACTAGCGGGGGGCCAACAGTTCTTC. This translates into CASTRLAGGQQFF. V and J are TRBV6-5 and TRBJ2-1, with TRBD2 matching 13 bases. Unmatched junction bases numbered 7, after V lost 7 bases and J lost 13 bases. The CDR3 is 13 residues long. Germline V gene sequence: CDR1 MNHEY, CDR2 SVGAGI.

This chain connects TRBV15 to TRBJ2-7; no clear D gene. The CDR3 is 15 residues long. Trimming shortened V by 0 bases and J by 3 bases, and 12 bases separated the two germline ends. CDR1 and CDR2 (germline): LNHNV, YYDKDF (reference sequence). CDR3 DNA: TGTGCCACCAGCAGAGATTGGGCACAAATCTACGAGCAGTACTTC. It translates to CATSRDWAQIYEQYF.

V gene TRBV5-3 combines with J gene TRBJ1-1; 8 nucleotides align to TRBD1. TRBV5-3 is annotated as an ORF whose role is uncertain. Losses at the gene ends were 7 bases for V and 5 bases for J; bases not matched to a gene: 7. The CDR3 spans 13 residues. This CDR3 reads CARSRQGFTEAFF. The CDR3 DNA sequence: TGTGCCAGATCTCGACAGGGGTTTACTGAAGCTTTCTTT.

The chain uses TRBV5-1 and TRBJ1-1; TRBD1 is a possible D gene (5 bases). V lost 4 bases and J lost 5, with 15 bases in between. Germline CDR1 is SGHRS and CDR2 is YFSETQ. The CDR3 loop spans 14 amino acids. The CDR3 DNA is TGCGCCAGCAGCGACCGGGGGTGGTATACTGAAGCTTTCTTT. Its translation: CASSDRGWYTEAFF.

V usage is TRBV9 and J usage is TRBJ1-1; D unresolved. CDR3 length equals 13 residues. In germline, CDR1 is SGDLS, CDR2 YYNGEE. Trimming stripped 3 bases from V and 0 bases from J, with 6 bases between. CDR3 in amino acids: CASSESLNTEAFF. Here the CDR3 DNA reads TGTGCCAGCAGCGAATCCTTGAACACTGAAGCTTTCTTT.

V and J are TRBV18 and TRBJ2-1, with TRBD2 matching over 10 bases. The CDR3 loop spans 14 amino acids. Per germline, CDR1 KGHSH and CDR2 LQKENI. J lost 4 bases, V lost 4 bases, and 1 base had no gene match. CDR3 residues: CASSQTSGYNEQFF. DNA of the CDR3: TGTGCCAGCTCACAGACTAGCGGGTACAATGAGCAGTTCTTC.

The genes are TRBV24-1 and TRBJ1-2; no definite D call. The CDR3 consists of 15 residues. Trimming took off 4 bases at V and 3 bases at J, with 14 bases between the two ends. Per germline, CDR1 KGHDR and CDR2 SFDVKD. The CDR3 DNA reads TGTGCCACCAGTGACCCCTCAGGCATAGACTATGGCTACACCTTC. It yields the protein CATSDPSGIDYGYTF.

This rearrangement joins TRBV18 to TRBJ2-3, with D uncertain. CDR1 and CDR2 from the germline V gene are KGHSH and LQKENI. Trimming left V 2 bases short and J 6 bases short, with 9 bases between. The CDR3 loop spans 13 amino acids. The CDR3 DNA is TGTGCCAGCTCACCAGGAGTAAGGGATACGCAGTATTTT. This sequence encodes CASSPGVRDTQYF.

The chain links TRBV6-2 or TRBV6-3 to TRBJ2-3, with D perhaps TRBD2 (6 bases). CDR3 length equals 14 residues. CDR1 is MNHEY, CDR2 SVGEGT, per germline. Trimming stripped 6 bases from V and 9 bases from J, with 19 bases between. The chain's CDR3 is CASSQAWTTLTQYF. The CDR3, as DNA: TGTGCCAGCAGCCAGGCATGGACTACGTTAACGCAGTATTTT.